This T cell receptor (beta chain) was sequenced in a study of blood T cell repertoires in COVID-19. Study-wide background: There were acute and convalescent COVID-19 samples, and they came from the United States, Italy and Spain. Nucleic acid was either cDNA or gDNA, and it came from T cells, B-cell-depleted T cells, or PBMCs.

Germline CDR1 LGHDT, CDR2 YNNKEL (reference sequence). With V trimmed by 3 bases and J by 6 bases, 8 bases remained unmatched. The CDR3 consists of 14 residues. Source study methods: Estimated nucleated cell counts came from reference gene primer amplification. Assay: immunoSEQ multiplex PCR; the TCRdb copy retains only in-frame clones and omits some. V, J and clone size were drawn from that table, and D and trimming were deduced from the DNA. The sample carries 59,000 or so clones, approximately 85% recorded once. This chain uses TRBV3-1 (or the pseudogene TRBV3-2) with TRBJ2-7; 7 positions agree with TRBD2. Specimen: peripheral blood. The TCR sequence derives from a human donor in a cohort sampled during active COVID-19. For the CDR3, the DNA is TGTGCCAGCAGCCAGGTGGGGAGGGCGGGCGAGCAGTACTTC. This sequence encodes CASSQVGRAGEQYF.